A single sample gave rise to the 3 T cell receptor beta chains below, sequenced in a study of T-cell reconstitution after alpha-beta-depleted transplantation in children (TCRdb year 2016). Libraries were made using PCR. This sample was sequenced with an Illumina HiSeq 2500. Molecular barcoding was employed in the preparation of TCR libraries, with unique molecular identifiers being used to normalize TCRbeta repertoire quantification. TCRdb trimmed the raw reads at Q25, called clones with MiXCR and kept productive beta chains. One record per CDR3 amino acid sequence lists the most common genes and DNA. Here the sample has about 540,000 distinct CDR3 sequences; about 16% occur a single time. The ten largest clones add up to 3% to 4% of the sample. The material was PBMCs from the stem cell graft donor, obtained from the stem cell graft. All receptors come from a human donor who donated a stem cell graft to a child with acute lymphoblastic leukemia.

This clonotype was seen a handful of times. V gene TRBV20-1 combines with J gene TRBJ2-7, with D perhaps being TRBD1 or TRBD2 (5 bases each). Deletions cut 6 bases from V and 5 bases from J, with 23 bases between. This CDR3 has 15 residues. The germline V gene encodes CDR1 DFQATT and CDR2 SNEGSKA (reference sequence). CDR3 DNA sequence: TGCAGTGCGGGTACTAATATCGGGACCCTCGACGAGCAGTACTTC. Amino acids: CSAGTNIGTLDEQYF.

This clonotype was seen repeatedly, ten times or more. At one boundary the junction diverges from the germline segment, which might be a read error. The rearrangement links TRBV12-3 or TRBV12-4 to TRBJ2-3; 12 bases agree with TRBD2. The length of the CDR3 is 14 residues. DNA for the CDR3: TGTGCCAGCACCGATCTAGCGGGAGGGGGCCAGGGGAATTTT. Amino acids: CASTDLAGGGQGNF.

This clonotype was detected a few times. J is TRBJ1-1 and V is TRBV5-6, with D perhaps matching TRBD1 (5 bases). V shed 0 bases and J shed 1 base, with 7 bases lying between them. CDR3 size: 14 residues. CDR1 is SGHDT, CDR2 YYEEEE, per germline. The CDR3 spells CASSLGQKNTEAFF. CDR3 in DNA: TGTGCCAGCAGCTTGGGACAGAAGAACACTGAAGCTTTCTTT.